The 29 T cell receptor beta chains given below trace back to one sample, sequenced in a study of blood T cells in healthy people across ages. Through a sample-barcoded 5' primer and a J-beta primer mix, a second PCR was run for about 6 to 11 cycles. From the 5' RACE reads, TCRdb called clonotypes with MiXCR, one entry per CDR3 protein. The profile covers some 1.8 million distinct CDR3 sequences, with about two fifths appearing a single time and 23% taken by the ten largest. Sequenced sample: blood. The receptors originated from a human donor in good health.

The chain joins TRBV29-1 to TRBJ1-1, with D unclear. There are 13 residues in the CDR3. Germline V lookup: CDR1 SQVTM, CDR2 ANQGSEA. V lost 1 base to trimming and J lost 7 bases, with 13 bases between them. Here the CDR3 reads CSVEVVGGSEAFF. DNA for the CDR3: TGCAGCGTTGAAGTAGTGGGAGGGAGTGAAGCTTTCTTT.

The V gene is TRBV7-2, the J gene TRBJ2-7; weak D call: TRBD1 (6 bases). The J call may be in error: the DNA end matches TRBJ2-5 better. There are 14 residues in the CDR3. In germline, CDR1 is SGHTA, CDR2 FQGNSA. DNA of the CDR3: TGTGCCAGCAGCTGGGCGGCCAGGGGAGAGACCCAGTACTTC. Protein: CASSWAARGETQYF.

The chain combines TRBV5-1 with TRBJ1-2; D not certain. Trimming cost V 1 base and J 2 bases, with 9 bases left between them. From germline, CDR1 is SGHRS and CDR2 YFSETQ. CDR3 length: 14 residues. The CDR3 loop reads CASSLTVENYGYTF. In DNA form, the CDR3 reads TGCGCCAGCAGCTTGACAGTTGAGAACTATGGCTACACCTTC.

This chain links TRBV9 with TRBJ2-5; possibly TRBD1 or TRBD2 for D (6 bases each). The CDR3 loop spans 14 amino acids. The ends were cut back, 6 bases at V and 1 base at J, with 13 bases in the middle. Germline loops: CDR1 SGDLS, CDR2 YYNGEE. The CDR3 nucleotides read TGTGCCAGCACCGAAGGGGGGTCCCAAGAGACCCAGTACTTC. This encodes CASTEGGSQETQYF.

Worth noting for this clonotype: A read error may be the cause here, since a much bigger clone is one base away. The chain recombines TRBV5-1 with TRBJ2-7; 12 bases line up with TRBD2. V lost 4 bases to trimming and J lost 7 bases; unmatched junction nucleotides: 12. CDR1 is SGHRS and CDR2 is YFSETQ in the germline V gene. This CDR3 has 16 amino acids. DNA for the CDR3: TGCGCCAGCAGCGGCACTAGCGGGAGGACCGACAATGAGCAGTACTTC. This translates into CASSGTSGRTDNEQYF.

The V call is TRBV7-8, the J call TRBJ2-1; tentatively, D is TRBD2 (7 bases). The germline V gene has CDR1 SGHVS and CDR2 FQNEAQ. CDR3 length equals 16 residues. The V and J ends lost 1 base and 5 bases respectively, with 15 bases between them. The CDR3 nucleotides are TGTGCCAGCAGCTTAGTTGTCCGCGGGGGCCACAATGAGCAGTTCTTC. This codes for CASSLVVRGGHNEQFF. The variable domain in full, with the rest retrieved from reference TRBV7-8 and TRBJ2-1, is GAGVSQSPRYKVAKRGQDVALRCDPISGHVSLFWYQQALGQGPEFLTYFQNEAQLDKSGLPSDRFFAERPEGSVSTLKIQRTQQEDSAVYLCASSLVVRGGHNEQFFGPGTRLTVL.

This chain connects TRBV28 to TRBJ1-2; TRBD1 matches 7 bases. Germline loops: CDR1 MDHEN, CDR2 SYDVKM. This CDR3 comprises 14 residues. With 6 bases clipped from V and 5 bases from J, the junction kept 9 bases outside the gene matches. The chain's CDR3 is CASRSGQSIYGYTF. The CDR3, as DNA: TGTGCCAGCAGGTCGGGACAGTCGATATATGGCTACACCTTC.

The rearrangement uses TRBV7-2 and TRBJ2-1, with 13 bases that match TRBD2. This CDR3 comprises 16 residues. Germline loops: CDR1 SGHTA, CDR2 FQGNSA. Trimming at V came to 0 bases and at J to 8 bases, leaving 4 bases not matched to a gene. The chain's CDR3 is CASSLATSGGHYEQFF. CDR3 in DNA: TGTGCCAGCAGCTTAGCGACTAGCGGGGGGCATTATGAGCAGTTCTTC.

The chain employs TRBV4-3 and TRBJ2-7; weak D call: TRBD1 (5 bases). CDR1 is LGHNA, CDR2 YSLEER, per germline. The CDR3 runs 14 residues. The germline V and J ends were trimmed by 0 bases and 2 bases, with 8 bases remaining between them. CDR3 bases: TGCGCCAGCAGCCAAGAAATGGGGCCCTACGAGCAGTACTTC. This gives the protein CASSQEMGPYEQYF.

The CDR3 nucleotides read TGCAGCGTCGCTCCGTCCGGGACTAGCCCCTTCGAGCAGTACTTC. Translating it yields CSVAPSGTSPFEQYF. This chain connects TRBV29-1 to TRBJ2-5; TRBD2 aligns across 9 bases. With the DNA end fitting TRBJ2-7 better, the J assignment may be wrong. Germline CDR1 is SQVTM and CDR2 is ANQGSEA. The CDR3 sequence is 15 residues long.

Only a few counts were recorded for this clonotype. The chain combines TRBV27 with TRBJ2-5, with D possibly matching TRBD1 (6 bases). V lost 5 bases to trimming and J lost 2 bases, with 15 bases between them. The CDR3 has 15 residues. From germline, CDR1 is MNHEY and CDR2 SMNVEV (reference sequence). The CDR3 loop reads CASSHWTDLQETQYF. CDR3 coding DNA: TGTGCCAGCAGTCACTGGACAGACCTACAAGAGACCCAGTACTTC.

The sample holds a few counts of this clonotype. V is TRBV7-6 and J is TRBJ2-1; D is possibly TRBD1 or TRBD2 (6 bases each). CDR1 is SGHVS, CDR2 FNYEAQ, per germline. This CDR3 has 16 residues. The ends were cut back, 4 bases at V and 8 bases at J, with 21 bases in the middle. The chain's CDR3 is CASSSLYQGRHHEQFF. DNA for the CDR3: TGTGCCAGCAGCTCCTTATATCAGGGGAGGCACCATGAGCAGTTCTTC.

In this sample, this clonotype turned up a few times. The CDR3 region has the DNA TGTGCCAGCAGTTATAGGGTTGCCAATGAGCAGTTCTTC. Protein product: CASSYRVANEQFF. The chain has TRBV6-6 and TRBJ2-1; no clear D gene. The V and J ends lost 3 bases and 6 bases respectively, with 9 bases between them. From germline, CDR1 is MNHNY and CDR2 SVGAGI (reference sequence). The CDR3 spans 13 residues.

This clonotype turned up a few times. The V call is TRBV20-1, the J call TRBJ1-2, with TRBD1 matching over 10 bases. Trimming cost V 1 base and J 8 bases; bases outside gene matches: 4. In germline, CDR1 is DFQATT, CDR2 SNEGSKA (reference sequence). This CDR3 is 13 amino acids long. The CDR3 region has the DNA TGCAGTGCTAGAGTTGGGACAGGGGAAGGCTACACCTTC. The encoded protein is CSARVGTGEGYTF.

CDR3 bases: TGCAGCTCCGGGGGCGACACTGAAGCTTTCTTT. Translated: CSSGGDTEAFF. The J gene is TRBJ1-1, the V gene TRBV29-1, with a weak D call TRBD1 (6 bases). V gave up 8 bases and J gave up 3 bases, with 10 bases separating them. This CDR3 region has 11 residues. Germline assignment: CDR1 SQVTM and CDR2 ANQGSEA.

The chain recombines TRBV4-1 with TRBJ2-7; 8 nucleotides match TRBD2. Germline V gene data show CDR1 as MGHRA and CDR2 as YSYEKL. This CDR3 has 17 residues. The V and J ends lost 4 bases and 2 bases, in that order; junction bases with no gene match: 13. The chain's CDR3 is CASSPIVRLAGPYEQYF. The CDR3, as DNA: TGCGCCAGCAGCCCTATAGTGCGGCTAGCGGGTCCCTACGAGCAGTACTTC.

V usage is TRBV20-1 and J usage is TRBJ1-4, with D unresolved. The CDR3 covers 14 residues. From germline, CDR1 is DFQATT and CDR2 SNEGSKA (reference sequence). Trimming took off 4 bases at V and 0 bases at J, with 9 bases between the two ends. CDR3 DNA: TGCAGTGCTAAAGACGGAGCAACTAATGAAAAACTGTTTTTT. It specifies CSAKDGATNEKLFF.

The chain has TRBV5-1 and TRBJ2-1, with D unclear. The V and J ends lost 4 bases and 7 bases respectively, with 27 bases between them. This CDR3 has 18 amino acids. Germline V gene sequence: CDR1 SGHRS, CDR2 YFSETQ. CDR3 sequence: CASSDIDDLNQSPNEQFF. CDR3 coding DNA: TGCGCCAGCAGCGATATTGACGACTTAAACCAGTCCCCGAATGAGCAGTTCTTC.

This chain joins TRBV4-3 and TRBJ2-7; the D call may be TRBD1 or TRBD2 (6 bases each). CDR3 size: 16 residues. CDR1 is LGHNA, CDR2 YSLEER, per germline. The V and J ends lost 3 bases and 0 bases respectively, with 15 bases between them. CDR3 DNA: TGCGCCAGCAGCCAGGGACTTCCGGGACACTCCTACGAGCAGTACTTC. Translated: CASSQGLPGHSYEQYF.

The chain employs TRBV29-1 and TRBJ2-4; the match to TRBD1 covers 7 bases. The CDR3 has 15 residues. The ends lost 4 bases at V and 5 bases at J; junction bases unmatched: 11. Germline CDR1 and CDR2: SQVTM and ANQGSEA. The CDR3 reads CSVVSAGGVQNIQYF. In DNA, the CDR3 is TGCAGCGTTGTCTCGGCAGGGGGTGTCCAAAACATTCAGTACTTC.

As concerns this clonotype: A read error may account for a junction end that differs from germline. The rearrangement links TRBV4-3 to TRBJ2-7; D is perhaps TRBD1 (5 bases). Germline lookup yields CDR1 LGHNA and CDR2 YSLEER. The CDR3 has 13 amino acids. CDR3 amino acids: CASSRMGQNEQYF. The CDR3 bases are TGTGCCAGCAGCCGGATGGGGCAGAACGAGCAGTACTTC.

The sample holds a few counts of this clonotype. The V and J genes are TRBV4-2 and TRBJ2-7; 11 bases line up with TRBD2. This CDR3 has 19 residues. With V trimmed by 1 base and J by 0 bases, 11 bases remained unmatched. Germline V gene lookup returns CDR1 LGHNA and CDR2 YNFKEQ. The CDR3 here is CASSQVWASGGTYSYEQYF. The CDR3 DNA follows: TGTGCCAGCAGCCAAGTCTGGGCTAGCGGGGGGACTTACTCCTACGAGCAGTACTTC.

The J gene is TRBJ2-5, the V gene TRBV10-3; TRBD1 matches 10 bases. J was trimmed by 1 base and V by 4 bases; bases with no gene match: 6. The CDR3 runs 16 residues. From germline, CDR1 is ENHRY and CDR2 SYGVKD. The CDR3 nucleotides read TGTGCCATCAGTGGGGTGAGGGACAGGGGCCAAGAGACCCAGTACTTC. This codes for CAISGVRDRGQETQYF.

The CDR3 nucleotides are TGCGCCAGCAGCGAAGCAGGGCCAGGCTACACCTTC. Translated, it gives CASSEAGPGYTF. The chain employs TRBV5-1 and TRBJ1-2; perhaps TRBD1 as D (5 bases). Germline CDR1 and CDR2: SGHRS and YFSETQ. Trimming pared 4 bases from V and 8 bases from J, leaving 12 bases between. CDR3 length equals 12 residues. Complete variable domain (other parts from reference TRBV5-1 and TRBJ1-2): KAGVTQTPRYLIKTRGQQVTLSCSPISGHRSVSWYQQTPGQGLQFLFEYFSETQRNKGNFPGRFSGRQFSNSRSEMNVSTLELGDSALYLCASSEAGPGYTFGSGTRLTVV.

As DNA, the CDR3 is TGTGCCAGCAGTTACACTATCGGACAGGCCCGTAATGAAAAACTGTTTTTT. It yields the protein CASSYTIGQARNEKLFF. The chain has TRBV6-5 and TRBJ1-4; 7 bases fit TRBD1. Germline V CDR1 and CDR2: MNHEY, SVGAGI. The CDR3 spans 17 residues. V was clipped by 2 bases and J by 4 bases; unmatched bases: 10.

This clonotype appeared a few times. The chain is built from TRBV12-3 or TRBV12-4 and TRBJ1-5, with D tentatively TRBD1 (6 bases). V shed 3 bases and J shed 8 bases, with 14 bases lying between them. CDR3 length equals 14 residues. CDR3 region: CASSFSGGREPQHF. The DNA for the CDR3 is TGTGCCAGCAGTTTCTCTGGGGGCAGGGAGCCCCAGCATTTT.

The chain links TRBV20-1 to TRBJ2-4; 13 nucleotides agree with TRBD2. CDR3 length: 18 amino acids. Looked up from germline, CDR1 is DFQATT and CDR2 is SNEGSKA (reference sequence). J was trimmed by 1 base and V by 0 bases; bases with no gene match: 6. The DNA of the CDR3 is TGCAGTGCTAGAGATAGGGCACTAGCGGGGGGGGCCAAAAACATTCAGTACTTC. It encodes CSARDRALAGGAKNIQYF.

This clonotype was seen a handful of times. The chain links TRBV13 to TRBJ1-1; D not certain. The CDR3 is made up of 13 amino acids. Looked up from germline, CDR1 is PRHDT and CDR2 is FYEKMQ (reference sequence). Deletions cut 5 bases from V and 3 bases from J, with 10 bases between. This CDR3 reads CASSVRWDTEAFF. DNA of the CDR3: TGTGCCAGCAGCGTCAGATGGGACACTGAAGCTTTCTTT. Variable domain in full (rest from reference TRBV13 and TRBJ1-1): AAGVIQSPRHLIKEKRETATLKCYPIPRHDTVYWYQQGPGQDPQFLISFYEKMQSDKGSIPDRFSAQQFSDYHSELNMSSLELGDSALYFCASSVRWDTEAFFGQGTRLTVV.

The table lists this clonotype with a few counts. V is TRBV5-1 and J is TRBJ2-7; D not certain. The CDR3 is 13 amino acids. Trimming shortened V by 4 bases and J by 5 bases, and 13 bases separated the two germline ends. Germline V lookup: CDR1 SGHRS, CDR2 YFSETQ. The CDR3 loop is CASSQYGPNEQYF. The CDR3 nucleotides are TGCGCCAGCAGCCAATACGGTCCCAACGAGCAGTACTTC.